This passage covers 4 T cell receptor beta chains from one sample sequenced in a study of cytomegalovirus exposure and HLA in healthy donors. The PCR employed 60 Vbeta primers together with 13 Jbeta primers. TCRdb's table, derived via immunoSEQ multiplex PCR, lists solely in-frame clones and lacks some. The table includes more than 100,000 clones, around 76% detected once. Material: PBMCs. These TCRs come from a man between 60 and 75 years old in good health and CMV-seropositive.

The V gene is TRBV27, the J gene TRBJ2-5; D gene uncertain. The end of the DNA fits TRBJ2-7 better, so the J call may be wrong. CDR3 length: 15 amino acids. Germline CDR1 MNHEY, CDR2 SMNVEV (reference sequence). CDR3 in DNA: TGTGCCAGCAGTTTATCCACAGTGTTCTCCTACGAGCAGTACTTC. This gives the protein CASSLSTVFSYEQYF.

There are a few counts of this clone. The chain carries TRBV5-1 and TRBJ2-7; 7 nucleotides align to TRBD1. Germline assignment: CDR1 SGHRS and CDR2 YFSETQ. After removal of 1 base from V and 5 bases from J, the junction contained 6 bases not matched to a gene. The CDR3 loop spans 14 amino acids. The CDR3 sequence is CASSLTGVVHEQYF. Here the CDR3 DNA reads TGCGCCAGCAGCTTGACAGGGGTAGTCCACGAGCAGTACTTC.

The gene calls are TRBV5-1 and TRBJ2-3; TRBD2 matches 7 bases. The CDR3 is made up of 17 amino acids. V lost 1 base and J lost 0; bases outside the gene matches: 8. CDR1 SGHRS and CDR2 YFSETQ come from the germline V gene. The CDR3: CASSLLGLSDSTDTQYF. CDR3 in DNA: TGCGCCAGCAGCTTGCTGGGACTATCAGATAGCACAGATACGCAGTATTTT.

The table lists this clone with a few counts. The V gene is TRBV18, the J gene TRBJ2-4; 9 bases are a match to TRBD1. Trimming at V came to 3 bases and at J to 6 bases, leaving 9 bases not matched to a gene. Germline V gene lookup returns CDR1 KGHSH and CDR2 LQKENI. This CDR3 region has 16 residues. CDR3 sequence (DNA): TGTGCCAGCTCACCGGGACAGGGAGGTTTCGGAAACATTCAGTACTTC. Translation gives CASSPGQGGFGNIQYF.